The 27 T cell receptor beta chains given below trace back to one sample, sequenced in a study of radiotherapy plus CTLA-4 blockade in lung cancer. Generated by immunoSEQ multiplex PCR, the TCRdb table keeps only in-frame clones and is missing some. The data hold 35,000 to 40,000 clones, with more than 70% observed a single time. Sequencing used peripheral blood, obtained from a patient treated with radiotherapy plus ipilimumab. These receptor sequences come from a human donor with non-small cell lung cancer who had stable disease on radiotherapy plus ipilimumab.

The chain joins TRBV28 to TRBJ2-1; the D is unclear. The CDR3 has 13 residues. Germline CDR1 and CDR2: MDHEN and SYDVKM. Trimming cost V 5 bases and J 4 bases, with 9 bases left between them. CDR3 nucleotides: TGTGCCAGCAGTCCAGGAATGTACAATGAGCAGTTCTTC. Translating gives CASSPGMYNEQFF.

V usage is TRBV28 and J usage is TRBJ1-5; D gene uncertain. V was shortened by 4 bases and J by 2 bases, with 12 bases between the two germline ends. Germline V gives CDR1 MDHEN, CDR2 SYDVKM. The CDR3 extends over 15 amino acids. The CDR3, as DNA: TGTGCCAGCAGTTCCAAGCGGAGCGGCAATCAGCCCCAGCATTTT. Protein sequence: CASSSKRSGNQPQHF.

The chain is built from TRBV6-5 and TRBJ2-5; 13 bases align to TRBD2. J gave up 2 bases and V 8 bases, and 5 bases lay outside the gene matches. CDR1 is MNHEY, CDR2 SVGAGI, per germline. The CDR3 sequence is 15 residues long. The CDR3 reads CASARTSGSQETQYF. DNA for the CDR3: TGTGCCAGCGCTAGGACTAGCGGGAGTCAAGAGACCCAGTACTTC.

V usage is TRBV7-9 and J usage is TRBJ2-1; 7 bases map to TRBD2. The CDR3 consists of 15 residues. After removal of 0 bases from V and 10 bases from J, the junction contained 9 bases not matched to a gene. CDR1 SEHNR and CDR2 FQNEAQ come from the germline V gene (reference sequence). Written as DNA, the CDR3 is TGTGCCAGCAGCTTAGCTCGGGAGGCAGGCCTAGAGCAGTTCTTC. Protein sequence: CASSLAREAGLEQFF. The whole variable domain, filled in from reference TRBV7-9 and TRBJ2-1, reads DTGVSQNPRHKITKRGQNVTFRCDPISEHNRLYWYRQTLGQGPEFLTYFQNEAQLEKSRLLSDRFSAERPKGSFSTLEIQRTEQGDSAMYLCASSLAREAGLEQFFGPGTRLTVL.

The chain employs TRBV29-1 and TRBJ1-1, with a possible D match to TRBD1 (5 bases). The germline V and J ends were trimmed by 8 bases and 8 bases, with 15 bases remaining between them. The V gene's germline CDR1 is SQVTM and CDR2 ANQGSEA. The CDR3 loop spans 11 amino acids. This chain's CDR3 is CSFYSGGEAFF. CDR3 coding DNA: TGCAGCTTCTACAGCGGGGGGGAAGCTTTCTTT.

This clone was counted once. V is TRBV5-1 and J is TRBJ1-1, with 7 bases that match TRBD1. The germline V gene encodes CDR1 SGHRS and CDR2 YFSETQ. Unmatched junction bases numbered 4, after V lost 4 bases and J lost 1 base. This CDR3 has 14 residues. The CDR3 here is CASSPRTGNTEAFF. CDR3 nucleotide sequence: TGCGCCAGCAGCCCCCGGACAGGGAACACTGAAGCTTTCTTT.

This sequence joins TRBV14 and TRBJ1-1; a weak D match, TRBD1 (6 bases). The CDR3 is 15 amino acids. Per the germline V gene, CDR1 is SGHDN and CDR2 is FVKESK. Trimming shortened V by 3 bases and J by 1 base, and 12 bases separated the two germline ends. The CDR3 protein is CASSHPGHKNTEAFF. CDR3 DNA sequence: TGTGCCAGCAGCCACCCGGGACACAAGAACACTGAAGCTTTCTTT.

The rearrangement joins TRBV5-4 to TRBJ2-5, with TRBD2 identical over 10 bases. After removal of 3 bases from V and 5 bases from J, the junction contained 13 bases not matched to a gene. The CDR3 loop spans 17 amino acids. Germline V lookup: CDR1 SGHNT, CDR2 YYREEE (reference sequence). The CDR3 sequence is CASSSAGTSASRETQYF. DNA of the CDR3: TGTGCCAGCAGCTCGGCCGGGACTAGCGCTTCGAGGGAGACCCAGTACTTC.

The chain employs TRBV19 and TRBJ1-2; D remains ambiguous. Per germline, CDR1 LNHDA and CDR2 SQIVND (reference sequence). The CDR3 totals 12 residues. The V and J ends lost 7 bases and 3 bases respectively, with 9 bases between them. CDR3 region: CASTARDYGYTF. Here the CDR3 DNA reads TGTGCCAGTACCGCGCGGGACTATGGCTACACCTTC.

The chain is built from TRBV4-1 and TRBJ1-2, with 9 bases aligning to TRBD1. The CDR3 sequence is 17 residues long. Germline V gene lookup returns CDR1 MGHRA and CDR2 YSYEKL. The V segment lost 1 base and the J segment 2 bases; nucleotides outside the gene matches: 8. DNA for the CDR3: TGCGCCAGCAGCCAAGGACAGGGGGGATCCTCGAACTATGGCTACACCTTC. The encoded protein is CASSQGQGGSSNYGYTF.

The chain is built from TRBV5-1 and TRBJ2-5; TRBD1 might be the D (5 bases). The CDR3 totals 13 residues. The ends were cut back, 2 bases at V and 4 bases at J, with 9 bases in the middle. Germline CDR1 is SGHRS and CDR2 is YFSETQ. In nucleotides, the CDR3 is TGCGCCAGCAGCTTCACAGGACCAGAGACCCAGTACTTC. Protein: CASSFTGPETQYF.

V gene TRBV30 combines with J gene TRBJ1-4, with D perhaps TRBD1 (5 bases). Trimming left V 3 bases short and J 6 bases short, with 14 bases between. This CDR3 has 14 amino acids. Germline V lookup: CDR1 GTSNPN, CDR2 SVGIG (reference sequence). CDR3 sequence: CAWSSRAPDEKLFF. The CDR3 bases are TGTGCCTGGAGCAGCAGGGCTCCGGATGAAAAACTGTTTTTT.

V gene TRBV4-1 combines with J gene TRBJ2-3; 11 nucleotides align to TRBD2. The CDR3 consists of 18 residues. CDR1 MGHRA and CDR2 YSYEKL come from the germline V gene. Trimming took 0 bases from V and 6 from J; bases not matched to a gene: 11. The CDR3 region has the DNA TGCGCCAGCAGCCAAGATAGACGACTAGCGGGGATTGGGGATACGCAGTATTTT. The encoded protein is CASSQDRRLAGIGDTQYF.

This chain connects TRBV7-9 to TRBJ2-1; TRBD2 matches 10 bases. The trim removed 0 bases at V and 7 bases at J, leaving 6 bases unmatched. Germline CDR1 is SEHNR and CDR2 is FQNEAQ (reference sequence). The CDR3 contains 16 residues. CDR3 residues: CASSLATSGDKNEQFF. The CDR3 DNA reads as TGTGCCAGCAGCTTAGCCACTAGCGGGGACAAAAATGAGCAGTTCTTC.

The chain uses TRBV2 and TRBJ2-5; 12 bases agree with TRBD2. Germline CDR1 and CDR2: SNHLY and FYNNEI. J gave up 5 bases and V 6 bases, and 13 bases lay outside the gene matches. This CDR3 comprises 17 residues. CDR3 region: CASRASKTSGRGETQYF. CDR3 DNA sequence: TGTGCCAGCAGGGCTTCTAAGACTAGCGGGAGAGGGGAGACCCAGTACTTC.

The V gene is TRBV7-6, the J gene TRBJ2-7; no firm D call. The V end was cut by 5 bases, the J end by 3 bases, with 17 bases between. The CDR3 is 15 amino acids. Germline assignment: CDR1 SGHVS and CDR2 FNYEAQ. This chain's CDR3 is CASSPQKSLLYEQYF. The CDR3 coding sequence is TGTGCCAGCAGCCCCCAAAAATCCTTACTCTACGAGCAGTACTTC. The whole variable domain, filled in from reference TRBV7-6 and TRBJ2-7, reads GAGVSQSPRYKVTKRGQDVALRCDPISGHVSLYWYRQALGQGPEFLTYFNYEAQQDKSGLPNDRFSAERPEGSISTLTIQRTEQRDSAMYRCASSPQKSLLYEQYFGPGTRLTVT.

V usage is TRBV28 and J usage is TRBJ1-2, with D unclear. Trimming stripped 5 bases from V and 3 bases from J, with 10 bases between. The CDR3 length is 13 residues. CDR1 and CDR2 from the germline V gene are MDHEN and SYDVKM. In nucleotides, the CDR3 is TGTGCCAGCAGTGTCACAGAGTACTATGGCTACACCTTC. This gives the protein CASSVTEYYGYTF.

The chain carries TRBV14 and TRBJ1-4; possibly TRBD1 for D (6 bases). The V end was cut by 4 bases, the J end by 10 bases, with 16 bases between. Germline loops: CDR1 SGHDN, CDR2 FVKESK. There are 14 residues in the CDR3. In nucleotides, the CDR3 is TGTGCCAGCAGCCTAACCGGGGGGGCCGGAAAACTGTTTTTT. Amino acid sequence: CASSLTGGAGKLFF.

Notes on this clone: A far larger clone lies a single base away; this is likely a read error. The chain combines TRBV28 with TRBJ2-5; TRBD1 might be the D (6 bases). The V gene lost 3 bases and the J gene lost 1 base, with 12 bases spanning the gap. This CDR3 region has 15 residues. Germline V gene sequence: CDR1 MDHEN, CDR2 SYDVKM. CDR3 amino acids: CASSFSGHSQETQYF. CDR3 coding DNA: TGTGCCAGCAGTTTCTCGGGACACAGCCAAGAGACCCAGTACTTC. The full variable domain, with the rest looked up from reference TRBV28 and TRBJ2-5, is DVKVTQSSRYLVKRTGEKVFLECVQDMDHENMFWYRQDPGLGLRLIYFSYDVKMKEKGDIPEGYSVSREKKERFSLILESASTNQTSMYLCASSFSGHSQETQYFGPGTRLLVL.

This chain connects TRBV11-2 to TRBJ2-1, with D perhaps TRBD2 (5 bases). V was shortened by 5 bases and J by 4 bases, with 15 bases between the two germline ends. Germline V CDR1 and CDR2: SGHAT, FQNNGV. CDR3 length: 15 amino acids. Written as DNA, the CDR3 is TGTGCCAGCAGCCCCATCCGGGGAGTTTACAATGAGCAGTTCTTC. It codes for CASSPIRGVYNEQFF.

CDR3 residues: CASSLATGRTDTQYF. CDR3 nucleotides: TGCGCCAGCAGCTTAGCGACAGGGCGCACAGATACGCAGTATTTT. The rearrangement uses TRBV5-1 and TRBJ2-3; TRBD1 aligns across 7 bases. CDR1 and CDR2 from the germline V gene are SGHRS and YFSETQ. The CDR3 totals 15 residues. Losses at the gene ends were 2 bases for V and 1 base for J; bases not matched to a gene: 4.

V is TRBV28 and J is TRBJ1-1; 7 bases map to TRBD1. Germline assignment: CDR1 MDHEN and CDR2 SYDVKM. Trimming took 8 bases from V and 7 from J; bases not matched to a gene: 7. The CDR3 contains 12 residues. CDR3 residues: CASLRQGGEAFF. CDR3 nucleotide sequence: TGTGCCAGCCTACGACAGGGCGGTGAAGCTTTCTTT.

This chain uses TRBV11-2 with TRBJ1-2; the match to TRBD1 covers 8 bases. The V and J ends lost 3 bases and 8 bases, in that order; junction bases with no gene match: 8. CDR3 size: 14 residues. Germline CDR1 is SGHAT and CDR2 is FQNNGV. The CDR3 protein is CASSFGAGGHGYTF. In DNA form, the CDR3 reads TGTGCCAGCAGCTTTGGCGCAGGGGGCCACGGCTACACCTTC.

The V and J genes are TRBV2 and TRBJ2-5; 8 bases align to TRBD2. With V trimmed by 1 base and J by 1 base, 2 bases remained unmatched. The germline gives CDR1 SNHLY, CDR2 FYNNEI. This CDR3 is built from 15 residues. CDR3 sequence: CASSEGTSRQETQYF. CDR3 nucleotides: TGTGCCAGCAGTGAAGGGACTAGCCGCCAAGAGACCCAGTACTTC. Complete variable domain (other parts from reference TRBV2 and TRBJ2-5): EPEVTQTPSHQVTQMGQEVILRCVPISNHLYFYWYRQILGQKVEFLVSFYNNEISEKSEIFDDQFSVERPDGSNFTLKIRSTKLEDSAMYFCASSEGTSRQETQYFGPGTRLLVL.

The chain is built from TRBV27 and TRBJ2-1; 11 bases fit TRBD1. CDR3 size: 17 residues. Germline CDR1 MNHEY, CDR2 SMNVEV (reference sequence). The trim removed 5 bases at V and 3 bases at J, leaving 9 bases unmatched. Here the CDR3 reads CASSHDLGTGGYNEQFF. In DNA, the CDR3 is TGTGCCAGCAGTCATGATTTAGGGACAGGGGGCTACAATGAGCAGTTCTTC.

The chain has TRBV7-2 and TRBJ2-4; 12 bases agree with TRBD2. In germline, CDR1 is SGHTA, CDR2 FQGNSA. V trimming: 5 bases; J trimming: 6 bases; junction bases outside the gene matches: 11. CDR3 size: 17 residues. This CDR3 reads CASSASGRGARGNIQYF. The DNA for the CDR3 is TGTGCCAGCAGCGCTAGCGGGAGGGGTGCGAGGGGAAACATTCAGTACTTC.

J is TRBJ2-1 and V is TRBV6-1, with 13 bases aligning to TRBD2. Trimming took 7 bases from V and 7 from J; bases not matched to a gene: 7. The germline gives CDR1 MNHNS, CDR2 SASEGT. The length of the CDR3 is 15 residues. The CDR3 spells CASIHRTSGSNEQFF. In DNA, the CDR3 is TGTGCCAGCATCCACCGGACTAGCGGGAGTAATGAGCAGTTCTTC.